Sequencing of this T cell receptor beta chain was carried out in a study of siplizumab effects on memory and regulatory T cells. Findings and caveats of the study: The authors could not assign a naive or memory phenotype to roughly 75-97% of proliferating CD4+ or CD8+ clones. Treatment with siplizumab left mappable alloreactive CD4+ clones averaging approximately 69% Treg-derived, compared with approximately 25% in controls.

The CDR3 is 15 residues long. V was pared by 6 bases and J by 1 base, with 6 bases of the junction left unmatched. Germline CDR1 and CDR2: SGHNT and YYREEE (reference sequence). On this clone itself: Its antigen is not known.

In each sample, roughly 100,000 TCR templates were assayed. Here immunoSEQ multiplex PCR was the method, and the copy in TCRdb shows in-frame clones only, minus some. The profile shows some 100,000 clones, more than 85% of them singletons. The J gene is TRBJ2-5, the V gene TRBV5-4, with 10 bases matching TRBD2. Sequenced sample: CD4+ T cells sorted from blood. The source is a human donor in good health. Some clones in this sample may be carry-over from other donors' samples. CDR3 DNA sequence: TGTGCCAGCACCTTCAGGACTAGCGGCCAAGAGACCCAGTACTTC. Translated, it gives CASTFRTSGQETQYF.